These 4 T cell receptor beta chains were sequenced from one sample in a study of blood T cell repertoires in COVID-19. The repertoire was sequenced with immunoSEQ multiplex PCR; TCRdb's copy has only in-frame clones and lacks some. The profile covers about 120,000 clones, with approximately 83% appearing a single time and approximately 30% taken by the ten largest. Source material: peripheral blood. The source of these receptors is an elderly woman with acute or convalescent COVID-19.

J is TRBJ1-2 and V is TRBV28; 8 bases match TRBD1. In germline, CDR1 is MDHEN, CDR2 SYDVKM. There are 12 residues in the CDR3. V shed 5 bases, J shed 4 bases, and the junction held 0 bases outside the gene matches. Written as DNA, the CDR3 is TGTGCCAGCAGTGGACAGGGCTATGGCTACACCTTC. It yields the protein CASSGQGYGYTF.

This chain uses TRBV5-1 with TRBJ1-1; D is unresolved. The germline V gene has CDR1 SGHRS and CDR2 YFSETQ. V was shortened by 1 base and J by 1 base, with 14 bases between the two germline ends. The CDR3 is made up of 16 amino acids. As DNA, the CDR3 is TGCGCCAGCAGCTTGCGGGCCAGCGGCCGGAACACTGAAGCTTTCTTT. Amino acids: CASSLRASGRNTEAFF.

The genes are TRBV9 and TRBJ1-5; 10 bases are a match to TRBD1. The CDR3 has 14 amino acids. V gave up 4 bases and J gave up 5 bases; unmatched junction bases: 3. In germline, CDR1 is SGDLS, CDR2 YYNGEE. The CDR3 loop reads CASSFGQGDQPQHF. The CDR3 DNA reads TGTGCCAGCAGCTTTGGACAGGGGGATCAGCCCCAGCATTTT.

The CDR3 region has the DNA TGTGCCAGCAGCTTCGGACAGGGCCGGCCCCAGCATTTT. Translation: CASSFGQGRPQHF. The rearrangement joins TRBV12-3 or TRBV12-4 to TRBJ1-5; 8 nucleotides match TRBD1. CDR3 length: 13 residues. Trimming took 6 bases from V and 9 from J; bases not matched to a gene: 7.